The T cell receptor beta chain under discussion was sequenced for a study of T cell repertoires in cytomegalovirus infection. CDR1 and CDR2 from the germline V gene are LGHNA and YNFKEQ. V trimming: 0 bases; J trimming: 1 base; junction bases outside the gene matches: 11. The CDR3 length is 19 residues. TCRdb used MiXCR to reprocess the reads, holding one entry per CDR3 protein. Among about 530,000 distinct CDR3 sequences listed, around a quarter were seen once. This TCR was recovered from a human donor in good health (CMV status not recorded). Some clones in this sample may be carry-over from other donors' samples. Sequenced: PBMCs. The gene calls are TRBV4-2 and TRBJ2-3, with 9 nucleotides matching TRBD2. CDR3 protein: CASSQDHRREGRGTDTQYF. The CDR3 DNA reads TGTGCCAGCAGCCAAGATCACCGGCGGGAGGGCCGCGGCACAGATACGCAGTATTTT.